This T cell receptor beta chain is drawn from a study of blood T cell repertoires in COVID-19. Study details: PBMCs, B-cell-depleted T cells, or T cells were the source of the cDNA or gDNA that made up the material.

Per the original data handling: Amplified reference gene primers provided the basis for estimating nucleated cell counts. TCRdb keeps only in-frame clones here, not all; method: immunoSEQ multiplex PCR. V and J calls and clone size come straight from that table; D and trimming were deduced from the DNA. Of roughly 250,000 clones listed, around 87% are singletons. CDR1 and CDR2 (germline): MGHRA, YSYEKL. The J segment lost 11 bases and the V segment lost 3 bases, leaving 15 bases of the junction unmatched. The CDR3 length is 15 residues. In terms of age and location, participants ranged from roughly 18 to 89 years and lived in 24 US areas. Participant reports of clinical history set cohort assignment.

Sequenced input: PBMCs or T cells enriched from blood (not recorded which). This chain joins TRBV4-1 and TRBJ1-1; 7 positions match TRBD1. This clonotype was sampled from a woman between 35 and 50 years old with acute COVID-19. The CDR3 region is CASSQNSGTDFYAFF. The CDR3 nucleotides are TGCGCCAGCAGCCAGAATTCCGGGACAGACTTCTACGCTTTCTTT.